The 20 T cell receptor beta chains below were found in one sample sequenced in a study of neurological immune-mediated disorders (dated by TCRdb to the late 2010s). Libraries came from 5' RACE. Sequencing was performed on an Illumina HiSeq 2500. TCRdb reworked the public reads: Q25 trimming with fastp, MiXCR clone assembly, productive beta chains retained. When rows share a CDR3 protein, they turn into one entry using the most common DNA and genes. The sample table lists 55,000 or so distinct CDR3 sequences, more than 3% of them with a count of one. The top ten hold 1.9% of the sample. Sample: CD4+ T cells from blood. Receptors were obtained from a woman aged 40 to 50 with multiple sclerosis.

This clonotype was seen many times. This rearrangement joins TRBV4-1 to TRBJ1-2; no clear D. V lost 4 bases and J lost 1, with 10 bases in between. CDR1 is MGHRA, CDR2 YSYEKL, per germline. The CDR3 has 14 residues. This chain's CDR3 is CASSRATVNYGYTF. In nucleotides, the CDR3 is TGCGCCAGCAGCCGGGCAACAGTTAACTATGGCTACACCTTC.

V usage is TRBV20-1 and J usage is TRBJ2-3; D gene uncertain. Germline loops: CDR1 DFQATT, CDR2 SNEGSKA (reference sequence). The CDR3 consists of 12 residues. Between the trimmed V and J ends, which lost 6 bases and 3 bases, there was a span of 10 bases. CDR3 sequence (DNA): TGCAGTGCCATCGGATTTACAGATACGCAGTATTTT. Amino acids: CSAIGFTDTQYF.

This clonotype was seen repeatedly, ten times or more. The V and J genes are TRBV5-1 and TRBJ1-3; D uncertain. This CDR3 is 13 amino acids long. The germline CDR1 and CDR2 sequences are SGHRS and YFSETQ. V shed 4 bases and J shed 0 bases, with 5 bases lying between them. In DNA, the CDR3 is TGCGCCAGCAGCACGGGCTCTGGAAACACCATATATTTT. Its protein is CASSTGSGNTIYF.

This clonotype was observed at least ten times. The genes are TRBV11-2 and TRBJ1-2; 7 nucleotides line up with TRBD1. This CDR3 contains 15 residues. Germline loops: CDR1 SGHAT, CDR2 FQNNGV. Germline trimming cut 2 bases from V and 0 bases from J; bases unmatched to any gene: 3. CDR3 nucleotides: TGTGCCAGCAGCTTAATGGACAGGACTAACTATGGCTACACCTTC. This gives the protein CASSLMDRTNYGYTF.

This clonotype was found many times. CDR3 bases: TGTGCCAGCAGTAAGATCTTCGGGGACAAAGATGAGCAGTTCTTC. This translates into CASSKIFGDKDEQFF. This chain uses TRBV6-1 with TRBJ2-1; D is perhaps TRBD1 (6 bases). Germline loops: CDR1 MNHNS, CDR2 SASEGT. This CDR3 has 15 residues. The V end was cut by 5 bases, the J end by 8 bases, with 19 bases between.

This clonotype was seen repeatedly, ten times or more. The chain uses TRBV10-3 and TRBJ2-1, with D hard to call. Deletions cut 6 bases from V and 0 bases from J, with 12 bases between. The CDR3 covers 15 residues. Germline CDR1 and CDR2: ENHRY and SYGVKD. CDR3 nucleotide sequence: TGTGCCATCAGGGACCCGCGAAGCTCCTACAATGAGCAGTTCTTC. It yields the protein CAIRDPRSSYNEQFF.

This clonotype was observed many times. The chain employs TRBV11-3 and TRBJ1-2; D gene ambiguous. CDR1 is SGHNT, CDR2 YENEEA, per germline. Trimming removed 8 bases at V and 5 bases at J, with 6 bases between. The CDR3 is made up of 10 amino acids. The DNA for the CDR3 is TGTGCCAGCTACTGTTATGGCTACACCTTC. Its protein product is CASYCYGYTF.

This clonotype came up many times. The chain uses TRBV10-2 and TRBJ1-4; a weak D match, TRBD1 (5 bases). With 8 bases removed from V and 7 bases from J, the gap between germline ends came to 11 bases. The germline V gene has CDR1 WSHSY and CDR2 SAAADI. This CDR3 is built from 12 residues. This CDR3 is CASGGGTEKLFF. The CDR3 DNA reads as TGCGCCAGCGGGGGGGGGACTGAAAAACTGTTTTTT.

This clonotype was seen at least ten times. This chain connects TRBV20-1 to TRBJ1-4; TRBD1 matches 9 bases. Germline CDR1 DFQATT, CDR2 SNEGSKA (reference sequence). This CDR3 has 14 amino acids. The J segment lost 4 bases and the V segment lost 6 bases, leaving 6 bases of the junction unmatched. CDR3 residues: CSANRGRSNEKLFF. The DNA for the CDR3 is TGCAGTGCAAACAGGGGGCGGAGTAATGAAAAACTGTTTTTT.

This clonotype was recorded many times. The chain recombines TRBV9 with TRBJ1-6, with D perhaps TRBD1 (5 bases). From germline, CDR1 is SGDLS and CDR2 YYNGEE. Trimming cost V 3 bases and J 8 bases, with 15 bases left between them. This CDR3 contains 15 residues. As DNA, the CDR3 is TGTGCCAGCAGCGGCCGGGACCCATTTTATTCACCCCTCCACTTT. It translates to CASSGRDPFYSPLHF.

This clonotype was seen many times. The chain recombines TRBV5-1 with TRBJ2-6; the match to TRBD2 covers 7 bases. This CDR3 is built from 14 residues. Germline V gene lookup returns CDR1 SGHRS and CDR2 YFSETQ. J was trimmed by 2 bases and V by 7 bases; bases with no gene match: 3. CDR3 residues: CASRAGTGANVLTF. For the CDR3, the DNA is TGCGCCAGCCGAGCGGGGACTGGGGCCAACGTCCTGACTTTC.

This clonotype was counted ten times or more. The rearrangement uses TRBV10-3 and TRBJ2-1, with 7 positions matching TRBD1. There are 16 residues in the CDR3. V shed 4 bases and J 9 bases; nucleotides not matched to a gene: 15. CDR1 and CDR2 (germline): ENHRY, SYGVKD. CDR3 DNA sequence: TGTGCCATCAGTGCCCCCACTATACAGGGGACGGGTGAGCAGTTCTTC. Protein sequence: CAISAPTIQGTGEQFF.

The chain carries TRBV6-5 and TRBJ2-2; 8 nucleotides line up with TRBD1. CDR3 length: 15 residues. With V trimmed by 2 bases and J by 3 bases, 2 bases remained unmatched. CDR1 and CDR2 (germline): MNHEY, SVGAGI. CDR3 sequence: CASSYRQGYTGELFF. The CDR3 region has the DNA TGTGCCAGCAGTTACAGACAGGGGTACACCGGGGAGCTGTTTTTT.

This clonotype was counted ten times or more. The chain couples TRBV5-6 to TRBJ2-1; D might be TRBD2 (6 bases). The CDR3 consists of 15 residues. V lost 4 bases and J 0 bases, leaving 11 bases between the germline ends. Germline CDR1 reads SGHDT; CDR2 reads YYEEEE. Here the CDR3 reads CASSKGLYSYNEQFF. DNA for the CDR3: TGTGCCAGCAGCAAGGGACTTTACTCCTACAATGAGCAGTTCTTC.

This clonotype occurred many times. The chain employs TRBV12-3 or TRBV12-4 and TRBJ1-5; tentative D call: TRBD1 (6 bases). The CDR3 has 15 amino acids. The V end lost 1 base, the J end lost 4 bases, and 11 bases lay between the germline ends. This CDR3 reads CASSLGGARNQPQHF. In nucleotides, the CDR3 is TGTGCCAGCAGTTTAGGGGGGGCGCGGAATCAGCCCCAGCATTTT.

V is TRBV30 and J is TRBJ1-5; D is unresolved. Trimming removed 2 bases at V and 5 bases at J, with 16 bases between. The germline gives CDR1 GTSNPN, CDR2 SVGIG (reference sequence). This CDR3 region has 15 residues. The CDR3 DNA is TGTGCCTGGAGTAAGGTGCGGGGTATGGATCAGCCCCAGCATTTT. Translating it yields CAWSKVRGMDQPQHF. Drawing the rest from reference TRBV30 and TRBJ1-5, the complete variable domain is SQTIHQWPATLVQPVGSPLSLECTVEGTSNPNLYWYRQAAGRGLQLLFYSVGIGQISSEVPQNLSASRPQDRQFILSSKKLLLSDSGFYLCAWSKVRGMDQPQHFGDGTRLSIL.

In its sample, this clonotype was seen many times. V is TRBV3-1 and J is TRBJ2-5; D gene uncertain. The CDR3 runs 13 residues. Germline V gene data show CDR1 as LGHDT and CDR2 as YNNKEL (reference sequence). Deletions cut 0 bases from V and 4 bases from J, with 6 bases between. The CDR3, as DNA: TGTGCCAGCAGCCAAGATAGCCGAGAGACCCAGTACTTC. This encodes CASSQDSRETQYF.

At least ten counts were recorded for this clonotype. Here the CDR3 reads CASNQRLNTEAFF. As DNA, the CDR3 is TGTGCCAGCAATCAGCGCTTGAACACTGAAGCTTTCTTT. The genes are TRBV6-4 and TRBJ1-1; D remains ambiguous. Per the germline V gene, CDR1 is MRHNA and CDR2 is SNTAGT. Trimming took off 7 bases at V and 0 bases at J, with 9 bases between the two ends. CDR3 size: 13 residues.

This clonotype was counted many times. This chain uses TRBV5-5 with TRBJ2-1, with 9 bases aligning to TRBD1. V trimming: 4 bases; J trimming: 7 bases; junction bases outside the gene matches: 9. Germline V gene data show CDR1 as SGHKS and CDR2 as YYEKEE (reference sequence). CDR3 length: 15 amino acids. The CDR3 coding sequence is TGTGCCAGCAGCCTAACAGGGGGCTCAGTAAATGAGCAGTTCTTC. Translated: CASSLTGGSVNEQFF.

This clonotype has ten or more counts. The chain combines TRBV25-1 with TRBJ1-1; tentative D call: TRBD1 (5 bases). The V end lost 6 bases, the J end lost 0 bases, and 14 bases lay between the germline ends. CDR3 length: 15 amino acids. The germline CDR1 and CDR2 sequences are MGHDK and SYGVNS. CDR3 DNA sequence: TGTGCCAGCAGCGACTGGGGGGGAATGAACACTGAAGCTTTCTTT. Its protein is CASSDWGGMNTEAFF.